The 24 T cell receptor beta chains given below trace back to one sample, sequenced in a study of T cell changes during pregnancy in multiple sclerosis. Only in-frame clones appear in the TCRdb table, and some are missing; sequencing was by immunoSEQ multiplex PCR. Of about 100,000 clones in the sample, about 92% were seen once. The starting material was peripheral blood, obtained in the second trimester of pregnancy. The receptors were gathered from a female donor with multiple sclerosis, enrolled in a pregnancy study.

The chain carries TRBV6-5 and TRBJ1-2; TRBD1 aligns across 9 bases. CDR1 MNHEY and CDR2 SVGAGI come from the germline V gene. The CDR3 contains 14 residues. V trimming: 7 bases; J trimming: 3 bases; junction bases outside the gene matches: 6. The CDR3 DNA sequence: TGTGCCAGCAACACAGGGGGCGCGTACTATGGCTACACCTTC. Protein: CASNTGGAYYGYTF.

The chain has TRBV29-1 and TRBJ2-4; unclear D gene. Germline assignment: CDR1 SQVTM and CDR2 ANQGSEA. This CDR3 is 13 amino acids long. Between the trimmed V and J ends, which lost 6 bases and 0 bases, there was a span of 9 bases. The CDR3 is CSVAGRAKNIQYF. CDR3 sequence (DNA): TGCAGCGTCGCCGGTAGAGCCAAAAACATTCAGTACTTC.

The J gene is TRBJ2-2, the V gene TRBV19, with D possibly matching TRBD2 (6 bases). CDR1 and CDR2 from the germline V gene are LNHDA and SQIVND (reference sequence). V lost 5 bases to trimming and J lost 8 bases, with 21 bases between them. CDR3 length equals 16 residues. CDR3: CASSLRDSGSGGELFF. The CDR3, as DNA: TGTGCCAGTAGTTTACGGGACTCGGGCTCGGGGGGGGAGCTGTTTTTT.

This chain connects TRBV19 to TRBJ1-2; no clear D. This CDR3 has 14 residues. Germline CDR1 and CDR2: LNHDA and SQIVND (reference sequence). V lost 8 bases to trimming and J lost 3 bases, with 16 bases between them. In nucleotides, the CDR3 is TGTGCCAGTTCTAGCCAAGGCACCCACTATGGCTACACCTTC. Residues: CASSSQGTHYGYTF.

This clone appeared a few times. The sample carries other DNA sequences with the same CDR3. The CDR3 nucleotides read TGTGCCAGTAGTCCCAGGGGCGAGGACACTGAAGCTTTCTTT. This codes for CASSPRGEDTEAFF. The V gene is TRBV19, the J gene TRBJ1-1, with D tentatively TRBD1 (6 bases). Germline CDR1 and CDR2: LNHDA and SQIVND (reference sequence). This CDR3 contains 14 residues. V was trimmed by 5 bases and J by 3 bases, leaving 13 bases between them.

The CDR3 bases are TGCGCCAGCAGCACCGGACAGGGCAGGAACACCGGGGAGCTGTTTTTT. This sequence encodes CASSTGQGRNTGELFF. The chain is built from TRBV5-1 and TRBJ2-2, with 8 positions matching TRBD1. The CDR3 runs 16 residues. V shed 4 bases and J 1 base; nucleotides not matched to a gene: 6. CDR1 and CDR2 (germline): SGHRS, YFSETQ.

This clone showed up just once. The CDR3 DNA follows: TGTGCCAGCGGCCTAAGACAGGGGGCCGGGGAGCTGTTTTTT. As protein: CASGLRQGAGELFF. The gene calls are TRBV2 and TRBJ2-2; 9 nucleotides align to TRBD1. Unmatched junction bases numbered 7, after V lost 8 bases and J lost 6 bases. In germline, CDR1 is SNHLY, CDR2 FYNNEI. There are 14 residues in the CDR3.

The chain uses TRBV15 and TRBJ1-4; unclear D gene. Between the trimmed V and J ends, which lost 0 bases and 8 bases, there was a span of 13 bases. CDR1 and CDR2 (germline): LNHNV, YYDKDF (reference sequence). The CDR3 has 15 residues. CDR3 residues: CATSRDGSGGEKLFF. The CDR3 coding sequence is TGTGCCACCAGCAGAGATGGCTCCGGCGGGGAAAAACTGTTTTTT.

The rearrangement links TRBV10-3 to TRBJ2-3, with TRBD2 identical over 8 bases. Germline-derived CDR1 and CDR2 are ENHRY and SYGVKD. V lost 10 bases and J lost 2; bases outside the gene matches: 5. The CDR3 length is 13 residues. The CDR3 is CATTSGSTDTQYF. As DNA, the CDR3 is TGTGCCACCACTAGCGGATCCACAGATACGCAGTATTTT.

CDR3 DNA sequence: TGCGCCAGCAGCTTCGGAGACAGGAGCTCCTACGAGCAGTACTTC. This encodes CASSFGDRSSYEQYF. J is TRBJ2-7 and V is TRBV5-1, with D perhaps matching TRBD1 (6 bases). Trimming took 2 bases from V and 0 from J, leaving 12 bases between them. Germline loops: CDR1 SGHRS, CDR2 YFSETQ. This CDR3 contains 15 residues.

The rearrangement uses TRBV4-1 and TRBJ1-1; D unclear. Germline-derived CDR1 and CDR2 are MGHRA and YSYEKL. The CDR3 is 13 residues long. Trimming removed 0 bases from V and 4 bases from J, with 6 bases in between. CDR3 in amino acids: CASSQDLATEAFF. CDR3 DNA sequence: TGCGCCAGCAGCCAAGATTTGGCCACTGAAGCTTTCTTT.

The gene calls are TRBV7-3 and TRBJ1-1, with 7 bases that match TRBD1. The CDR3 is 14 amino acids. V shed 5 bases and J 0 bases; nucleotides not matched to a gene: 3. CDR1 and CDR2 (germline): SGHTA, FQGTGA. In DNA, the CDR3 is TGTGCCAGCAGCAGGGACAGCCTGAACACTGAAGCTTTCTTT. Translated, it gives CASSRDSLNTEAFF.

The chain links TRBV9 to TRBJ1-4; 7 bases are shared with TRBD1. V lost 3 bases, J lost 4 bases, and 15 bases stayed unmatched. CDR1 SGDLS and CDR2 YYNGEE come from the germline V gene. The CDR3 totals 18 residues. The CDR3 nucleotides are TGTGCCAGCAGCGCGCCTCGAACCCCGGGACAGCTTAATGAAAAACTGTTTTTT. It is translated as CASSAPRTPGQLNEKLFF. Full variable domain (missing parts from reference TRBV9 and TRBJ1-4): DSGVTQTPKHLITATGQRVTLRCSPRSGDLSVYWYQQSLDQGLQFLIQYYNGEERAKGNILERFSAQQFPDLHSELNLSSLELGDSALYFCASSAPRTPGQLNEKLFFGSGTQLSVL.

J is TRBJ1-5 and V is TRBV5-1; no reliable D call. V was cut by 5 bases and J by 5 bases, with 14 bases left in between. This CDR3 is 14 amino acids long. Germline lookup yields CDR1 SGHRS and CDR2 YFSETQ. CDR3 nucleotide sequence: TGCGCCAGCAGTGTCCTTTCCGGTGATCAGCCCCAGCATTTT. It encodes CASSVLSGDQPQHF.

This clone was detected only once. The V gene is TRBV30, the J gene TRBJ1-1; no firm D call. The CDR3 consists of 13 residues. Between the trimmed V and J ends, which lost 7 bases and 6 bases, there was a span of 18 bases. Germline CDR1 is GTSNPN and CDR2 is SVGIG (reference sequence). Written as DNA, the CDR3 is TGTGCCTCCTCAACCGGGGTCCTACCTGAAGCTTTCTTT. Translated, it gives CASSTGVLPEAFF.

The rearrangement uses TRBV2 and TRBJ2-7; tentatively, D is TRBD2 (6 bases). Trimming removed 7 bases from V and 6 bases from J, with 16 bases in between. This CDR3 is built from 13 residues. CDR1 and CDR2 from the germline V gene are SNHLY and FYNNEI. The CDR3 nucleotides are TGTGCCAGCACGTCCGGGACTTCACCCGAGCAGTACTTC. This codes for CASTSGTSPEQYF.

The rearrangement links TRBV2 to TRBJ2-5; 7 nucleotides agree with TRBD1. The germline CDR1 and CDR2 sequences are SNHLY and FYNNEI. CDR3 length equals 13 residues. V dropped 8 bases and J dropped 1; count of bases not matched to a gene: 4. The CDR3: CASQTGSQETQYF. As DNA, the CDR3 is TGTGCCAGCCAGACAGGGAGCCAAGAGACCCAGTACTTC.

The rearrangement uses TRBV5-1 and TRBJ1-1; 8 nucleotides agree with TRBD1. The CDR3 has 16 amino acids. Germline values: CDR1 SGHRS, CDR2 YFSETQ. J lost 0 bases, V lost 5 bases, and 9 bases had no gene match. The CDR3 DNA reads as TGCGCCAGCAGTGCCGGGACAGGAACCATGAACACTGAAGCTTTCTTT. Amino acids: CASSAGTGTMNTEAFF.

This sequence joins TRBV7-3 and TRBJ2-1, with 10 bases aligning to TRBD2. The CDR3 sequence is 15 residues long. V was clipped by 5 bases and J by 7 bases; unmatched bases: 8. The germline CDR1 and CDR2 sequences are SGHTA and FQGTGA. As DNA, the CDR3 is TGTGCCAGCAGCGAAAGCGGGGGGGCAGGGAATGAGCAGTTCTTC. Translation gives CASSESGGAGNEQFF.

The CDR3: CASSLRPVASGNTIYF. The CDR3 region has the DNA TGTGCCAGCAGCTTGCGTCCCGTGGCTTCTGGAAACACCATATATTTT. The V and J genes are TRBV5-6 and TRBJ1-3, with D hard to call. The CDR3 runs 16 residues. V was clipped by 1 base and J by 1 base, with 12 bases between them. Germline V gives CDR1 SGHDT, CDR2 YYEEEE.

The chain carries TRBV19 and TRBJ2-2; 7 bases are a match to TRBD2. V shed 1 base, J shed 4 bases, and the junction held 6 bases outside the gene matches. The germline CDR1 and CDR2 sequences are LNHDA and SQIVND (reference sequence). The CDR3 length is 16 residues. The CDR3 reads CASSIVGGVGTGELFF. CDR3 in DNA: TGTGCCAGTAGTATAGTTGGGGGGGTCGGCACCGGGGAGCTGTTTTTT.

This chain links TRBV7-6 with TRBJ1-5; D gene unclear. This CDR3 spans 13 amino acids. Per the germline V gene, CDR1 is SGHVS and CDR2 is FNYEAQ. Trimming stripped 5 bases from V and 4 bases from J, with 9 bases between. CDR3 region: CASSLTENQPQHF. CDR3 DNA sequence: TGTGCCAGCAGCCTTACAGAGAATCAGCCCCAGCATTTT.

This sequence joins TRBV7-2 and TRBJ2-7, with 9 bases fitting TRBD1. Germline-derived CDR1 and CDR2 are SGHTA and FQGNSA. Trimming removed 3 bases from V and 7 bases from J; junction bases left unmatched: 4. CDR3 length: 13 amino acids. The CDR3 DNA reads as TGTGCCAGCAGCTTCCCGGGACAGGGTGAGCAGTACTTC. It translates to CASSFPGQGEQYF.

V gene TRBV5-1 combines with J gene TRBJ1-4, with no clear D. V lost 0 bases to trimming and J lost 4 bases, with 10 bases between them. There are 15 residues in the CDR3. Germline loops: CDR1 SGHRS, CDR2 YFSETQ. The CDR3 reads CASSLAAGLNEKLFF. CDR3 bases: TGCGCCAGCAGCTTGGCCGCAGGACTTAATGAAAAACTGTTTTTT.